The 17 T cell receptor beta chains given below trace back to one sample, sequenced in a study of beta chain features in type 1 diabetes. Findings and caveats of the study: Shorter TCRB CDR3s, moderately but significantly so, marked every one of the four CD4+ subsets in Type 1 diabetes patients.

The whole isolated RNA underwent reverse transcription, so sequencing captured expressed TCRB transcripts. Using immunoSEQ multiplex PCR, the repertoire was profiled, and TCRdb retains in-frame clones only, with some absent. The sample shows 150,000 to 200,000 clones, about 10% of them seen only once. No antigens are known for them. Material: central memory CD4+ T cells from blood. These receptors all come from a woman younger than 45 with type 1 diabetes.

This chain joins TRBV6-5 and TRBJ2-5, with D possibly TRBD2 on 6 matching bases. Trimming pared 6 bases from V and 5 bases from J, leaving 13 bases between. This CDR3 has 13 amino acids. Germline-derived CDR1 and CDR2 are MNHEY and SVGAGI. For the CDR3, the DNA is TGTGCCAGCAGGGCCGGGAGTTCCGAGACCCAGTACTTC. Encoded protein: CASRAGSSETQYF.

This clone was counted a few times. The chain has TRBV5-1 and TRBJ1-1; D gene unclear. V was clipped by 0 bases and J by 0 bases, with 9 bases between them. Germline V gives CDR1 SGHRS, CDR2 YFSETQ. The CDR3 sequence is 15 residues long. The CDR3 sequence is CASSLEELMNTEAFF. In DNA, the CDR3 is TGCGCCAGCAGCTTGGAGGAGCTAATGAACACTGAAGCTTTCTTT.

A few counts support this clone. V is TRBV11-2 and J is TRBJ2-1; D might be TRBD2 (5 bases). Germline assignment: CDR1 SGHAT and CDR2 FQNNGV. This CDR3 has 15 residues. V lost 1 base and J 1 base, leaving 8 bases between the germline ends. As DNA, the CDR3 is TGTGCCAGCAGCTTAGTACGGGGTTCCTACAATGAGCAGTTCTTC. Translating it yields CASSLVRGSYNEQFF.

The CDR3 coding sequence is TGTGCCAGCTCACCATGGGGCGCGGGAGGGGAGTACGAGCAGTACTTC. Protein sequence: CASSPWGAGGEYEQYF. The chain couples TRBV18 to TRBJ2-7; 9 positions match TRBD2. The V and J ends lost 2 bases and 4 bases, in that order; junction bases with no gene match: 9. CDR1 is KGHSH, CDR2 LQKENI, per germline. This CDR3 has 16 residues.

This clone was counted only a few times. This chain connects TRBV2 to TRBJ2-4; 7 positions match TRBD1. Germline CDR1 is SNHLY and CDR2 is FYNNEI. CDR3 size: 14 residues. The trim removed 6 bases at V and 2 bases at J, leaving 4 bases unmatched. CDR3 sequence reads: CASRVQGTKNIQYF. CDR3 DNA: TGTGCCAGCAGGGTACAGGGGACCAAAAACATTCAGTACTTC.

The sample holds a few counts of this clone. DNA of the CDR3: TGTGCCAGCTCACCTTCGGGCACTGAAGCTTTCTTT. Encoded protein: CASSPSGTEAFF. V gene TRBV18 combines with J gene TRBJ1-1; no clear D. The CDR3 loop spans 12 amino acids. From germline, CDR1 is KGHSH and CDR2 LQKENI. V was clipped by 3 bases and J by 4 bases, with 6 bases between them.

This clone was counted only a few times. V is TRBV6-1 and J is TRBJ2-3; 7 bases are a match to TRBD2. V gave up 5 bases and J gave up 5 bases; unmatched junction bases: 7. This CDR3 has 14 amino acids. CDR1 is MNHNS and CDR2 is SASEGT in the germline V gene. The DNA for the CDR3 is TGTGCCAGCAGTACTAGACTAGCCTTAGATACGCAGTATTTT. Translating it yields CASSTRLALDTQYF.

The rearrangement uses TRBV6-5 and TRBJ2-7; D not resolved. Germline lookup yields CDR1 MNHEY and CDR2 SVGAGI. The CDR3 is made up of 15 amino acids. V lost 6 bases to trimming and J lost 4 bases, with 19 bases between them. As DNA, the CDR3 is TGTGCCAGCAGCAAGACTCCCCGAGGTCAGTACGAGCAGTACTTC. Protein: CASSKTPRGQYEQYF.

This chain uses TRBV30 with TRBJ1-4; D remains unclear. The CDR3 contains 12 residues. Between the trimmed V and J ends, which lost 2 bases and 4 bases, there was a span of 5 bases. Looked up from germline, CDR1 is GTSNPN and CDR2 is SVGIG (reference sequence). The CDR3 coding sequence is TGTGCCTGGAGTCGGGGTAATGAAAAACTGTTTTTT. Protein sequence: CAWSRGNEKLFF. Together with reference TRBV30 and TRBJ1-4, the CDR3 gives the full variable domain: SQTIHQWPATLVQPVGSPLSLECTVEGTSNPNLYWYRQAAGRGLQLLFYSVGIGQISSEVPQNLSASRPQDRQFILSSKKLLLSDSGFYLCAWSRGNEKLFFGSGTQLSVL.

The V gene is TRBV19, the J gene TRBJ2-7; 8 bases match TRBD2. CDR3 length equals 16 residues. J gave up 0 bases and V 7 bases, and 11 bases lay outside the gene matches. Germline V gives CDR1 LNHDA, CDR2 SQIVND (reference sequence). The chain's CDR3 is CASNPTREDLSYEQYF. The CDR3 DNA sequence: TGTGCCAGTAACCCGACGCGGGAGGACCTCTCCTACGAGCAGTACTTC.

This rearrangement joins TRBV9 to TRBJ1-2, with 7 bases aligning to TRBD1. The CDR3 has 13 amino acids. Per germline, CDR1 SGDLS and CDR2 YYNGEE. The J segment lost 4 bases and the V segment lost 6 bases, leaving 6 bases of the junction unmatched. The CDR3 DNA reads as TGTGCCAGCATGACAGGGTCCGGCTATGGCTACACCTTC. Protein sequence: CASMTGSGYGYTF.

This clone has just a few counts. V is TRBV29-1 and J is TRBJ1-5, with TRBD1 identical over 9 bases. The V and J ends lost 6 bases and 1 base, in that order; junction bases with no gene match: 10. The CDR3 runs to 16 residues. Germline V gene data show CDR1 as SQVTM and CDR2 as ANQGSEA. The CDR3 DNA follows: TGCAGCGTGGGGGGTCCCGGGACAGGGAGCAATCAGCCCCAGCATTTT. Its translation: CSVGGPGTGSNQPQHF. The full variable domain, with the rest looked up from reference TRBV29-1 and TRBJ1-5, is SAVISQKPSRDICQRGTSLTIQCQVDSQVTMMFWYRQQPGQSLTLIATANQGSEATYESGFVIDKFPISRPNLTFSTLTVSNMSPEDSSIYLCSVGGPGTGSNQPQHFGDGTRLSIL.

The rearrangement uses TRBV5-8 and TRBJ2-7; perhaps TRBD2 as D (6 bases). Deletions cut 1 base from V and 4 bases from J, with 12 bases between. Germline CDR1 reads SGHTS; CDR2 reads YDEGEE. The CDR3 has 14 residues. The CDR3 loop reads CASSLFGGEYEQYF. CDR3 nucleotide sequence: TGTGCCAGCAGCTTGTTCGGCGGGGAGTACGAGCAGTACTTC.

This clone was counted only a few times. The CDR3 DNA reads as TGCGCCAGCAGCCAACGGGGACACTCTGGGGCCAACGTCCTGACTTTC. The encoded protein is CASSQRGHSGANVLTF. The chain couples TRBV4-1 to TRBJ2-6; a weak D match, TRBD1 (6 bases). Germline V CDR1 and CDR2: MGHRA, YSYEKL. V was trimmed by 2 bases and J by 0 bases, leaving 8 bases between them. This CDR3 spans 16 amino acids.

This chain uses TRBV28 with TRBJ1-2, with 11 bases identical to TRBD1. Per the germline V gene, CDR1 is MDHEN and CDR2 is SYDVKM. With V trimmed by 7 bases and J by 2 bases, 15 bases remained unmatched. The CDR3 totals 18 residues. CDR3 in amino acids: CASIPPPGQGAGNYGYTF. In nucleotides, the CDR3 is TGTGCCAGCATTCCCCCTCCCGGACAGGGGGCGGGGAACTATGGCTACACCTTC.

V usage is TRBV5-4 and J usage is TRBJ2-6; TRBD1 agrees at 8 bases. V lost 5 bases, J lost 4 bases, and 5 bases stayed unmatched. The CDR3 has 15 residues. CDR1 and CDR2 (germline): SGHNT, YYREEE (reference sequence). This CDR3 reads CASSWTGSGANVLTF. In DNA, the CDR3 is TGTGCCAGCAGTTGGACAGGGTCCGGGGCCAACGTCCTGACTTTC.

This clone turned up a few times. The rearrangement links TRBV7-2 to TRBJ2-5; the match to TRBD2 covers 11 bases. Trimming took 5 bases from V and 5 from J; bases not matched to a gene: 10. Germline V gene data show CDR1 as SGHTA and CDR2 as FQGNSA. CDR3 size: 16 residues. CDR3 region: CASSPGLAGGWETQYF. In nucleotides, the CDR3 is TGTGCCAGCAGCCCAGGACTAGCGGGCGGTTGGGAGACCCAGTACTTC.